This T cell receptor beta chain originates from a study of T cells in Graves' hyperthyroidism and ophthalmopathy. Template material for amplifying TCR beta CDR3 regions consisted of RNA transcripts. In the first-round RT-PCR of the TCR CDR3, the HTBI primer set was used. From the multiplex PCR reads, TCRdb called clonotypes with MiXCR, one entry per CDR3 protein. The sample contains about 720,000 distinct CDR3 sequences, under 20% of which appear only once. The blood sample was taken at first hyperthyroidism diagnosis, before any ophthalmopathy symptoms. Trimming pared 4 bases from V and 2 bases from J, leaving 11 bases between. Per germline, CDR1 SEHNR and CDR2 FQNEAQ (reference sequence). CDR3 size: 14 residues. This clonotype was seen many times.

The sequencing sample was made of blood. This clonotype was sampled from a woman between 50 and 59 years old with Graves' hyperthyroidism that later progressed to Graves' ophthalmopathy. This chain links TRBV7-9 with TRBJ1-1; possible D gene TRBD1, 5 bases. CDR3 coding DNA: TGTGCCAGCAGCTGGGAGGGGCTAAACACTGAAGCTTTCTTT. It yields the protein CASSWEGLNTEAFF.